The next 11 T cell receptor beta chains were all read from a single sample in a study of regulatory T cells in long-lasting Graves disease (dated by TCRdb to about 2021). The sample's time point label is to be understood as: persistent/refractory GD, antithyroid drugs over 5 years with positive TRAb. For both TCR sequencing and RNA sequencing, RNA was extracted from PBMCs using TRIzol. Library prep was done by multiplex PCR. Sequencing was carried out with an Illumina HiSeq 4000. TCR beta libraries were built with iRepertoire HTBI primers and Arm-PCR amplification of CDR3 regions. TCRdb itself trimmed the public reads at Q25 with fastp, ran MiXCR and retained productive beta chains. Every CDR3 protein is listed once, alongside the most common genes and DNA of its rows. This sample comprises over 650,000 distinct CDR3 sequences, approximately 31% of them detected only once. The ten largest account for about 40% of the sample.

The sequenced sample was peripheral blood mononuclear cells (PBMCs), obtained when the disease was refractory, from a patient treated with antithyroid drugs. These receptors were collected from a female donor with Graves disease.

This clonotype was observed a few times. The chain has TRBV11-2 and TRBJ2-7; no clear D gene. CDR3 length equals 13 residues. With 1 base removed from V and 7 bases from J, the gap between germline ends came to 11 bases. Germline V gene sequence: CDR1 SGHAT, CDR2 FQNNGV. The CDR3 bases are TGTGCCAGCAGCTTAGGCGGCCCCAGGGAGCAGTACTTC. It specifies CASSLGGPREQYF.

The V gene is TRBV30, the J gene TRBJ1-3; D gene uncertain. CDR3 length: 13 amino acids. The V end was cut by 2 bases, the J end by 2 bases, with 7 bases between. CDR1 is GTSNPN and CDR2 is SVGIG in the germline V gene (reference sequence). CDR3 in amino acids: CAWSTTTGNTIYF. For the CDR3, the DNA is TGTGCCTGGAGTACAACTACTGGAAACACCATATATTTT.

This clonotype was seen a few times. The chain combines TRBV10-3 with TRBJ1-3; no clear D. Per germline, CDR1 ENHRY and CDR2 SYGVKD. This CDR3 is 13 amino acids long. V lost 5 bases and J lost 3, with 8 bases in between. The CDR3, as DNA: TGTGCCATCAGTCAGGATGTTGGAAACACCATATATTTT. As protein: CAISQDVGNTIYF.

The chain recombines TRBV2 with TRBJ2-7, with 8 nucleotides matching TRBD1. Trimming took 3 bases from V and 5 from J; bases not matched to a gene: 12. Germline CDR1 and CDR2: SNHLY and FYNNEI. This CDR3 is 16 amino acids long. The CDR3, as DNA: TGTGCCAGCAGTGATACGACAGGGGATAACGAGGACGAGCAGTACTTC. Translation gives CASSDTTGDNEDEQYF. The variable domain in full, completed from reference TRBV2 and TRBJ2-7, reads EPEVTQTPSHQVTQMGQEVILRCVPISNHLYFYWYRQILGQKVEFLVSFYNNEISEKSEIFDDQFSVERPDGSNFTLKIRSTKLEDSAMYFCASSDTTGDNEDEQYFGPGTRLTVT.

The V and J genes are TRBV12-3 or TRBV12-4 and TRBJ1-2; 7 nucleotides match TRBD1. V trimming: 3 bases; J trimming: 6 bases; junction bases outside the gene matches: 7. The CDR3 extends over 14 amino acids. The CDR3 DNA reads TGTGCCAGCAGTTTGGGGCAGGGGGTGAATGGCTACACCTTC. This codes for CASSLGQGVNGYTF.

This clonotype was counted at least ten times. This chain links TRBV6-1 with TRBJ1-5, with 8 bases matching TRBD1. The junction had 6 bases not matched to a gene; V was cut back by 7 bases and J by 4 bases. Germline V CDR1 and CDR2: MNHNS, SASEGT. The CDR3 has 14 residues. In DNA form, the CDR3 reads TGTGCCAGCACGGTCCGGACAGGGAATCAGCCCCAGCATTTT. It codes for CASTVRTGNQPQHF.

This chain joins TRBV5-1 and TRBJ2-5, with 7 bases lining up with TRBD2. This CDR3 has 16 residues. Germline CDR1 SGHRS, CDR2 YFSETQ. V shed 0 bases and J 2 bases; nucleotides not matched to a gene: 7. The CDR3 DNA reads TGCGCCAGCAGCTTGGAGGGCGGGAGAGGACAAGAGACCCAGTACTTC. It translates to CASSLEGGRGQETQYF.

This clonotype came up a few times. V usage is TRBV20-1 and J usage is TRBJ1-1; the D gene is possibly TRBD1 (5 bases). The germline V and J ends were trimmed by 6 bases and 4 bases, with 15 bases remaining between them. Germline assignment: CDR1 DFQATT and CDR2 SNEGSKA (reference sequence). The CDR3 totals 13 residues. The CDR3 protein is CSAPMTASTEAFF. In DNA, the CDR3 is TGCAGTGCACCGATGACAGCCAGCACTGAAGCTTTCTTT.

The chain links TRBV30 to TRBJ1-2; D gene uncertain. V was trimmed by 8 bases and J by 1 base, leaving 11 bases between them. The CDR3 extends over 12 amino acids. Germline CDR1 is GTSNPN and CDR2 is SVGIG (reference sequence). Here the CDR3 reads CALSGINYGYTF. In DNA, the CDR3 is TGTGCCCTATCTGGTATTAACTATGGCTACACCTTC.

CDR3 nucleotide sequence: TGCAGTGCCGGGGGGCTAGCGGGAGGGACCGTGGGCACCGGGGAGCTGTTTTTT. Protein: CSAGGLAGGTVGTGELFF. The rearrangement joins TRBV20-1 to TRBJ2-2, with 12 positions matching TRBD2. This CDR3 comprises 18 residues. With 6 bases clipped from V and 4 bases from J, the junction kept 15 bases outside the gene matches. CDR1 and CDR2 (germline): DFQATT, SNEGSKA (reference sequence).

On this clonotype itself: A single base separates this from a much larger clone, so it may be a read error. The genes are TRBV11-2 and TRBJ2-7; TRBD2 is a possible D gene (6 bases). V was clipped by 1 base and J by 3 bases, with 10 bases between them. This CDR3 comprises 14 residues. Germline V gene lookup returns CDR1 SGHAT and CDR2 FQNNGV. Written as DNA, the CDR3 is TGTGCCAGCAGCTTAGGCGGGAACATCTACGAGCAGTACTTC. It encodes CASSLGGNIYEQYF.